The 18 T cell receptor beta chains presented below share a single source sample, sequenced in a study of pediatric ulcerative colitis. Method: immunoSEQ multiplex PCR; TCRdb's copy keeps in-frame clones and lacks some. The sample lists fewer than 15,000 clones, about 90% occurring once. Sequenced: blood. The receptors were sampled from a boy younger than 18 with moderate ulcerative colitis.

CDR3 coding DNA: TGCGCCAGCAGTGTAGACTTCACAGATACGCAGTATTTT. Translation: CASSVDFTDTQYF. The chain links TRBV10-1 to TRBJ2-3; D call uncertain. The CDR3 contains 13 residues. V was shortened by 4 bases and J by 2 bases, with 7 bases between the two germline ends. The germline CDR1 and CDR2 sequences are WNHNN and SYGVQD (reference sequence).

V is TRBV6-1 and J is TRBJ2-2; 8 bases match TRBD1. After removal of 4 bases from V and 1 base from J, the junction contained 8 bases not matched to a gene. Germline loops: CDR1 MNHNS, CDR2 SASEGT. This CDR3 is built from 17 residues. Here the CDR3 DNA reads TGTGCCAGCAGTGCAAGGATAACAGGGGGGAACACCGGGGAGCTGTTTTTT. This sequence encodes CASSARITGGNTGELFF.

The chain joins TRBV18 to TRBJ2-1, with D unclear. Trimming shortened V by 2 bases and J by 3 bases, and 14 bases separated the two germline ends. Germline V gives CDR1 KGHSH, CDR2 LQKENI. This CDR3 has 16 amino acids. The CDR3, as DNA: TGTGCCAGCTCACCATTGAGTGGACGAAGCTACAATGAGCAGTTCTTC. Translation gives CASSPLSGRSYNEQFF.

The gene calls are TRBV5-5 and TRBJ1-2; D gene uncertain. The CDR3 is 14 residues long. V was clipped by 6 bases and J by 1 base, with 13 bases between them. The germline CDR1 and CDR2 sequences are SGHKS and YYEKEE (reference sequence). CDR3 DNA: TGTGCCAGCACCCCAGGTTGGTTTAACTATGGCTACACCTTC. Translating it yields CASTPGWFNYGYTF.

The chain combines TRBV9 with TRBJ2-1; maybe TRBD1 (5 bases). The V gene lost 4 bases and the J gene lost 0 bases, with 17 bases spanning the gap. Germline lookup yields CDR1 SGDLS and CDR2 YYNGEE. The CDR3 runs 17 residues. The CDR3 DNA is TGTGCCAGCAGCAGAAGGGCAGGGTCTAGCTCCTACAATGAGCAGTTCTTC. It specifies CASSRRAGSSSYNEQFF.

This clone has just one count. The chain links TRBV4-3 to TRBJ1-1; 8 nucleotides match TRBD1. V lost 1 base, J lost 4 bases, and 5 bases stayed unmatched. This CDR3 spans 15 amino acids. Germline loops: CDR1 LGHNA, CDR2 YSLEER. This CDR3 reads CASSQVRGPGTEAFF. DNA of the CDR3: TGCGCCAGCAGCCAAGTCAGGGGGCCCGGCACTGAAGCTTTCTTT.

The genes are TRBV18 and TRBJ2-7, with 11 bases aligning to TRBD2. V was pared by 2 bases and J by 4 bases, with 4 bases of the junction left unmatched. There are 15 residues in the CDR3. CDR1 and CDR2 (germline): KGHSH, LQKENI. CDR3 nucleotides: TGTGCCAGCTCACCAACTAGCGGGAGCCTGTACGAGCAGTACTTC. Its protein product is CASSPTSGSLYEQYF.

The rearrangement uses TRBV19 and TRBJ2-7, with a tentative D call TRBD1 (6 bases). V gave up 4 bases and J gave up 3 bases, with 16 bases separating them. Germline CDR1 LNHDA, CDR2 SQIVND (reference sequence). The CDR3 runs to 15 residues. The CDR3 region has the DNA TGTGCCAGTAGTACATGGGACATGGAGAACTACGAGCAGTACTTC. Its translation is CASSTWDMENYEQYF. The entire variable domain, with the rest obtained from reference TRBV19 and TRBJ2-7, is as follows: DGGITQSPKYLFRKEGQNVTLSCEQNLNHDAMYWYRQDPGQGLRLIYYSQIVNDFQKGDIAEGYSVSREKKESFPLTVTSAQKNPTAFYLCASSTWDMENYEQYFGPGTRLTVT.

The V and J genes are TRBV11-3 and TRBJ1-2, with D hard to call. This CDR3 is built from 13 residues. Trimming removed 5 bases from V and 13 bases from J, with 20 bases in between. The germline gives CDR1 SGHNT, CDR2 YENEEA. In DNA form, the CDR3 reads TGTGCCAGCAGCACCCGAACCCTCGAGGACTCCACCTTC. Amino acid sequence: CASSTRTLEDSTF.

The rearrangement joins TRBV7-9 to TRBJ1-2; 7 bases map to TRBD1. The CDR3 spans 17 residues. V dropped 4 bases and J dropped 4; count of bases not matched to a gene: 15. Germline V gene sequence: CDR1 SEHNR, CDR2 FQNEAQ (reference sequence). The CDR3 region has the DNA TGTGCCAGCAGCTGGGGTGGGTGGACAGGACCATTCTATGGCTACACCTTC. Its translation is CASSWGGWTGPFYGYTF.

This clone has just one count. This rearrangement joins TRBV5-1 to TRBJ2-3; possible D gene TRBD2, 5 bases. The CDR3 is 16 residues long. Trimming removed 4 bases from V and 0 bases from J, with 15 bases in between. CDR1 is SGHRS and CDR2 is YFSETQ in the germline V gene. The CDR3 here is CASSKGRSGSTDTQYF. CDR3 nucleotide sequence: TGCGCCAGCAGCAAGGGAAGGAGCGGCAGCACAGATACGCAGTATTTT. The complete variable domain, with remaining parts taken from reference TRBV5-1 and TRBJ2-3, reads KAGVTQTPRYLIKTRGQQVTLSCSPISGHRSVSWYQQTPGQGLQFLFEYFSETQRNKGNFPGRFSGRQFSNSRSEMNVSTLELGDSALYLCASSKGRSGSTDTQYFGPGTRLTVL.

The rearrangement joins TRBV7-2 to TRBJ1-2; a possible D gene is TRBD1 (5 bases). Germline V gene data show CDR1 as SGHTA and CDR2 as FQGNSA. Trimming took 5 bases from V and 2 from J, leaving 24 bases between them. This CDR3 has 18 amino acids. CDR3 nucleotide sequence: TGTGCCAGCAGCAGAGAGGGGCCAGTGCCGAAACCGAACTATGGCTACACCTTC. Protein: CASSREGPVPKPNYGYTF.

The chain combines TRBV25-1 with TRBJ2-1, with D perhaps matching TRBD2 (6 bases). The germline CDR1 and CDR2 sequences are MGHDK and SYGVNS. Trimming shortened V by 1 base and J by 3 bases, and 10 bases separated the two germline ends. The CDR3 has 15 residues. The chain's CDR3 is CASSESGGFYNEQFF. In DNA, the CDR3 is TGTGCCAGCAGTGAATCTGGAGGGTTCTACAATGAGCAGTTCTTC.

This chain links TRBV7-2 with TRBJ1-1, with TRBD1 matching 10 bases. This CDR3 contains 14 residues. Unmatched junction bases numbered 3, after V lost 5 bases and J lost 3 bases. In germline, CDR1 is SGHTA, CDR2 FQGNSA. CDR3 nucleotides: TGTGCCAGCAGCCCGGGACAGGGGTACACTGAAGCTTTCTTT. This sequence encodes CASSPGQGYTEAFF.

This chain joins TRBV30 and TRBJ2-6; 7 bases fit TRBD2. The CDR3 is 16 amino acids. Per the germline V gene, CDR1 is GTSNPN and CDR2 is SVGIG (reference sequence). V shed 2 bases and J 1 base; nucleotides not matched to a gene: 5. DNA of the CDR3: TGTGCCTGGAGTCGGGGGGAGGGGTCTGGGGCCAACGTCCTGACTTTC. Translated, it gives CAWSRGEGSGANVLTF.

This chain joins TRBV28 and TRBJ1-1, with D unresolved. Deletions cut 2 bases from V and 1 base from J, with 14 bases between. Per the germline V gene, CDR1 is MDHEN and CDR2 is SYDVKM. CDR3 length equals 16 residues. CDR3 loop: CASSLMGGVTNTEAFF. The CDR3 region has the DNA TGTGCCAGCAGTTTAATGGGCGGGGTGACGAACACTGAAGCTTTCTTT.

The CDR3 DNA is TGCGCCAGCAGCCAAGATTGGGTGACCTACAATGAGCAGTTCTTC. Its translation: CASSQDWVTYNEQFF. The chain has TRBV4-1 and TRBJ2-1; D is unclear. The germline V and J ends were trimmed by 0 bases and 2 bases, with 8 bases remaining between them. The CDR3 extends over 15 amino acids. Per germline, CDR1 MGHRA and CDR2 YSYEKL.

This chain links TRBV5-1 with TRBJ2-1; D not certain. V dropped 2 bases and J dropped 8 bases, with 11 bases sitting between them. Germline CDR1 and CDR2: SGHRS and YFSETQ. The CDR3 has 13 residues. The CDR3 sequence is CASSLVGFDEQFF. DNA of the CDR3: TGCGCCAGCAGCTTAGTAGGGTTCGATGAGCAGTTCTTC.